This T cell receptor (beta chain) comes out of a study of shared clonotypes between healthy human individuals. Source study methods: Without quality scores, immunoSEQ junctional reads could not be filtered like full-length reads. Sequencing was performed with immunoSEQ multiplex PCR; in TCRdb, only in-frame clones are kept and a portion is missing. That table supplies the V and J calls and clone size; D and trimming were determined from the DNA. The sample shows 850,000 to 1,100,000 clones, approximately 75% of them seen only once. With V trimmed by 5 bases and J by 0 bases, 2 bases remained unmatched. CDR3 length: 14 residues. Germline lookup yields CDR1 SGHTA and CDR2 FQGNSA.

The genes are TRBV7-2 and TRBJ2-3; TRBD1 aligns across 7 bases. This sequence was found in a man younger than 30 in good health. Some clones in this sample may be carry-over from other donors' samples. The sample was memory CD4+ T cells from PBMCs. Subset reported: CD45RA-negative fraction. Here the CDR3 reads CASSQTGSTDTQYF. The DNA for the CDR3 is TGTGCCAGCAGCCAGACAGGGAGCACAGATACGCAGTATTTT.